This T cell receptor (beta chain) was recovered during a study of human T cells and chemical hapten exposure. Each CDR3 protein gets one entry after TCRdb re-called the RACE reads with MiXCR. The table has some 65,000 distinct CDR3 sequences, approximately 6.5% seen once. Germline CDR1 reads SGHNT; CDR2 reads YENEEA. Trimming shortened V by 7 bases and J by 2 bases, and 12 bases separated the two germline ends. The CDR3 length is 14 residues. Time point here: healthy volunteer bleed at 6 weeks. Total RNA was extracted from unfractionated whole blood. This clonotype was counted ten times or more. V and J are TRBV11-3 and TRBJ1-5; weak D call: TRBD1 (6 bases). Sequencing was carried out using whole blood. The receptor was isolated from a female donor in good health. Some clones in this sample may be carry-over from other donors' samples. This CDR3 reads CASKLEGGNQPQHF. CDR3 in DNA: TGTGCCAGCAAGTTAGAGGGGGGCAATCAGCCCCAGCATTTT.